This TCR beta chain was captured in a study of beta chain features in type 1 diabetes. Study-wide points: Moderately but significantly shorter TCRB CDR3s were found in Type 1 diabetes patients in all four CD4+ subsets.

V lost 8 bases and J lost 0; bases outside the gene matches: 4. This CDR3 is built from 14 residues. Per germline, CDR1 MDHEN and CDR2 SYDVKM. In regard to this clone: Antigen specificity is unknown.

The authors reverse transcribed all of the isolated RNA, so sequencing captured expressed TCRB transcripts. Method: immunoSEQ multiplex PCR; TCRdb's copy keeps in-frame clones and lacks some. Of 500,000 to 800,000 clones listed, around 12% are singletons. This clonotype was obtained from a young man with type 1 diabetes. The chain couples TRBV28 to TRBJ2-1, with TRBD2 identical over 7 bases. Sequencing used naive CD4+ T cells from blood. The CDR3 region has the DNA TGTGCCAGCCAGCGGGGTCGCTCCTACAATGAGCAGTTCTTC. This gives the protein CASQRGRSYNEQFF.